This TCR beta chain is drawn from a study of cytomegalovirus exposure and HLA in healthy donors. The overall study: Most genotyped donors, roughly 83% of roughly 400, had Caucasian-associated genetic ancestry. Study-level results: It was reported that TCR beta sequences correctly inferred the HLA-A and HLA-B alleles for most subjects.

As regards this clone: The target antigen is unknown.

The primer mix had 60 Vbeta and 13 Jbeta primers. Only in-frame clones appear in the TCRdb table, and some are missing; sequencing was by immunoSEQ multiplex PCR. The table lists 190,000 or so clones, about 85% of them singletons. Deletions cut 5 bases from V and 8 bases from J, with 21 bases between. CDR1 is LNHNV, CDR2 YYDKDF, per germline (reference sequence). The CDR3 contains 15 residues. The chain has TRBV15 and TRBJ1-2; D remains unclear. This TCR was sampled from a woman in her forties or fifties in good health and CMV-seropositive. Sequencing was carried out using PBMCs. The CDR3 region has the DNA TGTGCCACCAGCCCCCGAGGACTCTCCCCGGAGGGCTACACCTTC. Translating gives CATSPRGLSPEGYTF.